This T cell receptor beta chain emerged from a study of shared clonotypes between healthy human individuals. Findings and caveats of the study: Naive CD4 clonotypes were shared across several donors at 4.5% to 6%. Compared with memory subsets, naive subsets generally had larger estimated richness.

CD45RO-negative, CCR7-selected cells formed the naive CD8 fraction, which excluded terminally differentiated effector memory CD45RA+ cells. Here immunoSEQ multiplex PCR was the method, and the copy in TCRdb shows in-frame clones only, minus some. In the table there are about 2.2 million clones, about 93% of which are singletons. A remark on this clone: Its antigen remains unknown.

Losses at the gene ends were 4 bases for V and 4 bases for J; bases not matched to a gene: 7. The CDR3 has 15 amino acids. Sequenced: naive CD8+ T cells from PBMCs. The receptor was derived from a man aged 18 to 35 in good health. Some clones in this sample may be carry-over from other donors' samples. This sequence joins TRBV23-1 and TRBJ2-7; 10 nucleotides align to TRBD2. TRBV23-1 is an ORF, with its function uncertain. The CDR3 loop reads CASSPRASGSYEQYF. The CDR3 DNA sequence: TGCGCCAGCAGTCCGCGGGCTAGCGGGAGTTACGAGCAGTACTTC.